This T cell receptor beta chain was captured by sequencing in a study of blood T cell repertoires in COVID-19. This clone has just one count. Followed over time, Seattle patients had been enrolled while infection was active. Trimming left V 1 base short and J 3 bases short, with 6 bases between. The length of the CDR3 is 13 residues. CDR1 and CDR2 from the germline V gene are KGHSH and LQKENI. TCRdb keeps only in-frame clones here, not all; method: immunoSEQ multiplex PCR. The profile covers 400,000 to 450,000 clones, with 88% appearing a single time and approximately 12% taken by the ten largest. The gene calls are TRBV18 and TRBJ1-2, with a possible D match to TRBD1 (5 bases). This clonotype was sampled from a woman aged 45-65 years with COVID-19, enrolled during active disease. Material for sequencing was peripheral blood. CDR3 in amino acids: CASSPRRDYGYTF. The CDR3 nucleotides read TGTGCCAGCTCACCACGCAGGGACTATGGCTACACCTTC.